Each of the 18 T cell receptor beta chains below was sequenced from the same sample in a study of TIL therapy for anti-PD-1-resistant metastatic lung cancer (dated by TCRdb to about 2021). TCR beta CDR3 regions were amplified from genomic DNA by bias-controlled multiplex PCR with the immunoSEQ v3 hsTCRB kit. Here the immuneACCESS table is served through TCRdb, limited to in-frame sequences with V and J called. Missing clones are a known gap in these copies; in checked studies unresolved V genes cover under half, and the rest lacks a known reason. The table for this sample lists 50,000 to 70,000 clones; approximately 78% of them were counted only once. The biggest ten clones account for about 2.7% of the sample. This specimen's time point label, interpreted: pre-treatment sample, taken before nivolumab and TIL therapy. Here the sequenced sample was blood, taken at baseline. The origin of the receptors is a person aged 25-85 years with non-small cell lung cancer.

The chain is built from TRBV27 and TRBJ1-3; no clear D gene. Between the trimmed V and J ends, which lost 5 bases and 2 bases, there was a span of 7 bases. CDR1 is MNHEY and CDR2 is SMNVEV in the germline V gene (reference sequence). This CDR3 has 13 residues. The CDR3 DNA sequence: TGTGCCAGCAGTCCCTTTACTGGAAACACCATATATTTT. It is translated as CASSPFTGNTIYF.

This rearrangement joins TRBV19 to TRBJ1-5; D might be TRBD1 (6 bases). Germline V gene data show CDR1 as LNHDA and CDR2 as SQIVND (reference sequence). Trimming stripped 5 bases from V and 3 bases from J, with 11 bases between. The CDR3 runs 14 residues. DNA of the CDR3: TGTGCCAGTAGTGAACGACAGGACAATCAGCCCCAGCATTTT. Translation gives CASSERQDNQPQHF.

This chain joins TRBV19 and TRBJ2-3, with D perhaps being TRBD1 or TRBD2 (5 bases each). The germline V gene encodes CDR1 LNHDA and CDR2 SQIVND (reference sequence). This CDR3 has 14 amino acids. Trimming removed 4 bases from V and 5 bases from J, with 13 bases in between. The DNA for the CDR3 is TGTGCCAGTAGTACCCCGGGGCTTGAAGATACGCAGTATTTT. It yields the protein CASSTPGLEDTQYF.

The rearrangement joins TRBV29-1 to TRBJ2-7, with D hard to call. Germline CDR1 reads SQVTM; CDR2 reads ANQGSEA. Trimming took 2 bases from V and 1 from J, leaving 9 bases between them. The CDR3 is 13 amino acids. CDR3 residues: CSVEYSESYEQYF. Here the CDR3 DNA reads TGCAGCGTTGAATACAGCGAGTCCTACGAGCAGTACTTC.

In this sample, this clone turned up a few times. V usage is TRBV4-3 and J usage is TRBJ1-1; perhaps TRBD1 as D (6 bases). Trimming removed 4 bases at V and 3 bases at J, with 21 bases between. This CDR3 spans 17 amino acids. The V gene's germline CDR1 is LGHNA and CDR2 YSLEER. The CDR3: CASSLKWQGGGDTEAFF. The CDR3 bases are TGCGCCAGCAGCCTAAAGTGGCAGGGAGGGGGGGACACTGAAGCTTTCTTT.

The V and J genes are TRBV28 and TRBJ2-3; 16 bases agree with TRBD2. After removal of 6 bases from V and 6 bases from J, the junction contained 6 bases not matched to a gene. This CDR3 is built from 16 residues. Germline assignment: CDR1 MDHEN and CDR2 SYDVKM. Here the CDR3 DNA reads TGTGCCAGCAGAACGGGACTAGCGGGAGGGCCGGATACGCAGTATTTT. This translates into CASRTGLAGGPDTQYF.

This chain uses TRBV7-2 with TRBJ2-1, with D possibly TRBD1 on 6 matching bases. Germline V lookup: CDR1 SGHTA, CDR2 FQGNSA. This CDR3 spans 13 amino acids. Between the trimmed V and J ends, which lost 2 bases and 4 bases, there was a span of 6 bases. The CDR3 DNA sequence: TGTGCCAGCAGCTTAAGGGGGTACAATGAGCAGTTCTTC. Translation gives CASSLRGYNEQFF.

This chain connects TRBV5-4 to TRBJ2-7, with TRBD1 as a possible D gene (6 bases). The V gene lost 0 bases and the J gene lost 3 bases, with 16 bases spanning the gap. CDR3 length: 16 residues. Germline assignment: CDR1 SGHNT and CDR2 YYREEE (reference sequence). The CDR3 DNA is TGTGCCAGCAGCTTGGGCTTATCAGGGGCCGACTACGAGCAGTACTTC. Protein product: CASSLGLSGADYEQYF.

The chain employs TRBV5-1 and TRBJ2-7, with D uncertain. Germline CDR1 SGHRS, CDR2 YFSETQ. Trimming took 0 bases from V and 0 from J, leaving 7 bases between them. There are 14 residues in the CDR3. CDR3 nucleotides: TGCGCCAGCAGCTTGGAGGCCAACTCCTACGAGCAGTACTTC. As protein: CASSLEANSYEQYF.

CDR3 sequence (DNA): TGTGCCAGCAGTTACGCCCAGGGGAACTATGGCTACACCTTC. Its protein product is CASSYAQGNYGYTF. V is TRBV6-5 and J is TRBJ1-2, with a weak D call TRBD1 (6 bases). V lost 2 bases and J lost 2, with 9 bases in between. Germline values: CDR1 MNHEY, CDR2 SVGAGI. There are 14 residues in the CDR3.

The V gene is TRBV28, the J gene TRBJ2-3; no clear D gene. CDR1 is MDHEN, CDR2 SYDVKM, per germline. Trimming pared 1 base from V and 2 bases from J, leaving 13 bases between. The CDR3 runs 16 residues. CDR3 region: CASSLYNPSYTDTQYF. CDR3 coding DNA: TGTGCCAGCAGTTTATATAATCCCAGCTACACAGATACGCAGTATTTT.

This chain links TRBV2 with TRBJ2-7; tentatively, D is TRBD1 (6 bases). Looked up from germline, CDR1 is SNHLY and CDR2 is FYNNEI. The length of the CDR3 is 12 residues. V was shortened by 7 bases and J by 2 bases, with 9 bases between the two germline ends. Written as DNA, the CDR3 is TGTGCCAGCATCGGACAGCCCTACGAGCAGTACTTC. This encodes CASIGQPYEQYF.

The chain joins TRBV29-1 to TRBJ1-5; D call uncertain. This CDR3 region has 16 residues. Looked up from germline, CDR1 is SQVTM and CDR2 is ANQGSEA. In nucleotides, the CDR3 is TGCAACTTCGTGGGAAGGGAAGAAGTAAGGAATCAGCCCCAGCATTTT. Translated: CNFVGREEVRNQPQHF. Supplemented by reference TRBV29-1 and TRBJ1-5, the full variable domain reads SAVISQKPSRDICQRGTSLTIQCQVDSQVTMMFWYRQQPGQSLTLIATANQGSEATYESGFVIDKFPISRPNLTFSTLTVSNMSPEDSSIYLCNFVGREEVRNQPQHFGDGTRLSIL.

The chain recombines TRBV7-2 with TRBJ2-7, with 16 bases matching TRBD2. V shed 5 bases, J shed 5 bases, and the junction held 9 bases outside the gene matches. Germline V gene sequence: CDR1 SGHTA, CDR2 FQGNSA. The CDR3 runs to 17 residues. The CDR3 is CASSQRGTSGGAHEQYF. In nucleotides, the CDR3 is TGTGCCAGCAGCCAACGAGGGACTAGCGGGGGGGCACACGAGCAGTACTTC.

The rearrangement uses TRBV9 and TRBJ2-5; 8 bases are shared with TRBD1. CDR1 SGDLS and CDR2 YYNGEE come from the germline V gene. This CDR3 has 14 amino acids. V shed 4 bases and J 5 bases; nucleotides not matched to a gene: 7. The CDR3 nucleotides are TGTGCCAGCAGCCCCATAACAGGGGGTGAGACCCAGTACTTC. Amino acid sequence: CASSPITGGETQYF. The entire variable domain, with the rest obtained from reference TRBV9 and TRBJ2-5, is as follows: DSGVTQTPKHLITATGQRVTLRCSPRSGDLSVYWYQQSLDQGLQFLIQYYNGEERAKGNILERFSAQQFPDLHSELNLSSLELGDSALYFCASSPITGGETQYFGPGTRLLVL.

CDR3 loop: CASSLTTPAGGRAFYEQYF. CDR3 sequence (DNA): TGTGCCAGCTCACTAACCACCCCCGCTGGGGGGAGGGCCTTTTACGAGCAGTACTTC. V usage is TRBV18 and J usage is TRBJ2-7; 7 bases are a match to TRBD2. The V gene's germline CDR1 is KGHSH and CDR2 LQKENI. Losses at the gene ends were 4 bases for V and 4 bases for J; bases not matched to a gene: 22. The CDR3 loop spans 19 amino acids.

The CDR3 bases are TGTGCCAGCAGCTTAGGCCTGAACTATGGCTACACCTTC. This translates into CASSLGLNYGYTF. This chain connects TRBV7-2 to TRBJ1-2; D remains unclear. The CDR3 spans 13 residues. Trimming shortened V by 1 base and J by 2 bases, and 5 bases separated the two germline ends. Per germline, CDR1 SGHTA and CDR2 FQGNSA.

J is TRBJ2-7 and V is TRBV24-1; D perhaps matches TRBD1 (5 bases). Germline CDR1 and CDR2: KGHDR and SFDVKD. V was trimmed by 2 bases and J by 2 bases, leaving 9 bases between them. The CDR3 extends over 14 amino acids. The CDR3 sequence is CATSDSRQPYEQYF. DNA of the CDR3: TGTGCCACCAGTGATTCGAGACAGCCCTACGAGCAGTACTTC.